Each of the 10 T cell receptor beta chains below was sequenced from the same sample in a study of blood T cell repertoires in COVID-19. Sequenced by immunoSEQ multiplex PCR; TCRdb stores in-frame clones only, minus some. The sample has just over 250,000 clones, more than 85% seen once. The sample taken for sequencing was peripheral blood. These receptors came from a person aged 18 to 30 with COVID-19, enrolled during active disease.

The chain employs TRBV20-1 and TRBJ2-1, with 11 bases fitting TRBD1. V was pared by 3 bases and J by 5 bases, with 3 bases of the junction left unmatched. There are 14 residues in the CDR3. The V gene's germline CDR1 is DFQATT and CDR2 SNEGSKA (reference sequence). The CDR3 is CSASGTGGHNEQFF. In nucleotides, the CDR3 is TGCAGTGCTAGTGGGACAGGGGGGCACAATGAGCAGTTCTTC.

J is TRBJ1-3 and V is TRBV27; possible D gene TRBD1, 5 bases. Trimming shortened V by 10 bases and J by 9 bases, and 22 bases separated the two germline ends. The germline V gene encodes CDR1 MNHEY and CDR2 SMNVEV (reference sequence). CDR3 length equals 14 residues. The CDR3 DNA reads TGTGCCACCTCGCAGGACTTCGGCGGGGGCACCATATATTTT. This translates into CATSQDFGGGTIYF.

The V and J genes are TRBV4-2 and TRBJ1-5; the D gene is possibly TRBD1 (5 bases). This CDR3 contains 13 residues. The V and J ends lost 2 bases and 5 bases respectively, with 7 bases between them. Germline V gene lookup returns CDR1 LGHNA and CDR2 YNFKEQ. CDR3 sequence: CASSQWGDQPQHF. DNA of the CDR3: TGTGCCAGCAGCCAATGGGGGGATCAGCCCCAGCATTTT.

The V and J genes are TRBV6-5 and TRBJ1-1, with 9 bases fitting TRBD1. The CDR3 length is 15 residues. With 6 bases clipped from V and 5 bases from J, the junction kept 10 bases outside the gene matches. Germline CDR1 MNHEY, CDR2 SVGAGI. The CDR3 loop is CASSRGPGTGTEAFF. In DNA, the CDR3 is TGTGCCAGCAGCAGGGGACCCGGGACAGGGACTGAAGCTTTCTTT.

The rearrangement uses TRBV24-1 and TRBJ2-3; possible D gene TRBD2, 5 bases. In germline, CDR1 is KGHDR, CDR2 SFDVKD. V dropped 5 bases and J dropped 1 base, with 21 bases sitting between them. This CDR3 is built from 18 residues. CDR3 nucleotide sequence: TGTGCCACCAGTGCCAAGGGCGGCGGGCCGGGTGGCACAGATACGCAGTATTTT. Its translation is CATSAKGGGPGGTDTQYF.

The rearrangement uses TRBV13 and TRBJ2-7; D might be TRBD2 (5 bases). The germline CDR1 and CDR2 sequences are PRHDT and FYEKMQ (reference sequence). Trimming shortened V by 0 bases and J by 5 bases, and 5 bases separated the two germline ends. The CDR3 covers 12 residues. CDR3 protein: CASSLGGNEQYF. DNA of the CDR3: TGTGCCAGCAGCTTAGGCGGGAACGAGCAGTACTTC. Based on the CDR3 plus reference TRBV13 and TRBJ2-7, the full variable domain is AAGVIQSPRHLIKEKRETATLKCYPIPRHDTVYWYQQGPGQDPQFLISFYEKMQSDKGSIPDRFSAQQFSDYHSELNMSSLELGDSALYFCASSLGGNEQYFGPGTRLTVT.

V usage is TRBV28 and J usage is TRBJ2-5; maybe TRBD1 (6 bases). The CDR3 covers 13 residues. Trimming stripped 6 bases from V and 4 bases from J, with 12 bases between. CDR1 and CDR2 from the germline V gene are MDHEN and SYDVKM. CDR3 sequence reads: CASSLVGAETQYF. The CDR3 nucleotides are TGTGCCAGCAGCTTGGTGGGGGCAGAGACCCAGTACTTC.

The J gene is TRBJ2-7, the V gene TRBV28, with TRBD1 identical over 7 bases. V gave up 3 bases and J gave up 5 bases; unmatched junction bases: 7. The CDR3 totals 14 residues. Germline CDR1 MDHEN, CDR2 SYDVKM. The CDR3 protein is CASSFGAGGNEQYF. CDR3 in DNA: TGTGCCAGCAGTTTTGGTGCAGGGGGTAACGAGCAGTACTTC.

About this clone itself: Other DNA variants within this sample encode the same CDR3. The V and J genes are TRBV19 and TRBJ1-5; 9 positions agree with TRBD1. CDR1 is LNHDA and CDR2 is SQIVND in the germline V gene (reference sequence). CDR3 size: 15 residues. V trimming: 6 bases; J trimming: 1 base; junction bases outside the gene matches: 4. The CDR3: CASSPGTGSNQPQHF. CDR3 coding DNA: TGTGCCAGTAGCCCCGGGACAGGGAGCAATCAGCCCCAGCATTTT. The variable domain in full, completed from reference TRBV19 and TRBJ1-5, reads DGGITQSPKYLFRKEGQNVTLSCEQNLNHDAMYWYRQDPGQGLRLIYYSQIVNDFQKGDIAEGYSVSREKKESFPLTVTSAQKNPTAFYLCASSPGTGSNQPQHFGDGTRLSIL.

J is TRBJ2-1 and V is TRBV7-2, with 9 bases matching TRBD2. From germline, CDR1 is SGHTA and CDR2 FQGNSA. V dropped 8 bases and J dropped 6; count of bases not matched to a gene: 2. The CDR3 spans 12 residues. The CDR3 sequence is CASGGRGNEQFF. The CDR3 DNA reads as TGTGCCAGCGGCGGGAGGGGCAATGAGCAGTTCTTC.